This passage covers 15 T cell receptor beta chains from one sample sequenced in a study of cytotoxic CD8 clonotypes in ibrutinib-treated CLL. The method was immunoSEQ multiplex PCR; TCRdb's version includes in-frame clones alone and lacks a portion of them. The sample contains 150,000 to 250,000 clones, around 72% of which appear only once. The source material was PBMCs, sampled after 24 months of ibrutinib treatment. The receptors derive from a human donor with chronic lymphocytic leukemia.

The chain has TRBV16 and TRBJ2-1; the match to TRBD2 covers 16 bases. Germline CDR1 is KGHSY and CDR2 is FQNENV. The CDR3 has 16 residues. V was clipped by 10 bases and J by 9 bases; unmatched bases: 12. CDR3 nucleotides: TGTGCCACCACTCAGGGACTAGCGGGAGGGCCGGGTGAGCAGTTCTTC. This sequence encodes CATTQGLAGGPGEQFF.

The J gene is TRBJ2-3, the V gene TRBV7-9; tentative D call: TRBD1 (6 bases). With 10 bases removed from V and 1 base from J, the gap between germline ends came to 15 bases. The CDR3 loop spans 14 amino acids. In germline, CDR1 is SEHNR, CDR2 FQNEAQ (reference sequence). CDR3 sequence: CATKTGPRTDTQYF. The DNA of the CDR3 is TGTGCCACCAAGACAGGTCCTCGCACAGATACGCAGTATTTT.

There are a few counts of this clone. This rearrangement joins TRBV28 to TRBJ1-5, with D possibly being TRBD1 (6 bases). Deletions cut 7 bases from V and 0 bases from J, with 16 bases between. The germline V gene encodes CDR1 MDHEN and CDR2 SYDVKM. This CDR3 has 16 amino acids. CDR3 nucleotide sequence: TGTGCCAGCAACTCAGACAGGCGGTATAGCAATCAGCCCCAGCATTTT. This encodes CASNSDRRYSNQPQHF.

The rearrangement links TRBV19 to TRBJ2-7, with 7 positions matching TRBD1. This CDR3 region has 15 residues. Germline CDR1 and CDR2: LNHDA and SQIVND (reference sequence). With 1 base clipped from V and 4 bases from J, the junction kept 7 bases outside the gene matches. The CDR3 DNA reads TGTGCCAGTAGTATAGGGACAGGACGCTTTTACGAGCAGTACTTC. This sequence encodes CASSIGTGRFYEQYF.

This rearrangement joins TRBV7-7 to TRBJ2-1; D unresolved. Germline V CDR1 and CDR2: SSHAT, FNYEAQ (reference sequence). The V end lost 3 bases, the J end lost 0 bases, and 9 bases lay between the germline ends. The CDR3 loop spans 15 amino acids. This chain's CDR3 is CASSFRDSSYNEQFF. For the CDR3, the DNA is TGTGCCAGCAGCTTCCGAGACTCCTCCTACAATGAGCAGTTCTTC.

V usage is TRBV20-1 and J usage is TRBJ2-3; no definite D call. This CDR3 has 11 residues. The germline gives CDR1 DFQATT, CDR2 SNEGSKA (reference sequence). The V end lost 6 bases, the J end lost 8 bases, and 12 bases lay between the germline ends. CDR3 bases: TGCAGTGCCCTGCTAGAGCTTACGCAGTATTTT. Translation gives CSALLELTQYF.

The J gene is TRBJ1-2, the V gene TRBV27; possible D gene TRBD1, 5 bases. V was shortened by 8 bases and J by 8 bases, with 15 bases between the two germline ends. CDR1 and CDR2 from the germline V gene are MNHEY and SMNVEV (reference sequence). CDR3 size: 12 residues. CDR3 in DNA: TGTGCCAGCGGGGCCAACCCCCGGGGCTACACCTTC. Its translation: CASGANPRGYTF.

The V and J genes are TRBV14 and TRBJ1-2; D is perhaps TRBD1 (6 bases). From germline, CDR1 is SGHDN and CDR2 FVKESK. The V end was cut by 1 base, the J end by 5 bases, with 20 bases between. The CDR3 loop spans 17 amino acids. The CDR3 region is CASSQGGGTGGLYGYTF. The CDR3 DNA reads as TGTGCCAGCAGCCAAGGAGGGGGTACAGGTGGGCTTTATGGCTACACCTTC.

V is TRBV27 and J is TRBJ2-7, with 10 nucleotides matching TRBD2. This CDR3 is 17 amino acids long. CDR1 and CDR2 from the germline V gene are MNHEY and SMNVEV (reference sequence). V was pared by 3 bases and J by 6 bases, with 14 bases of the junction left unmatched. Here the CDR3 reads CASSFSDPSGSTGEQYF. The DNA for the CDR3 is TGTGCCAGCAGTTTTTCAGATCCTAGCGGGAGTACGGGCGAGCAGTACTTC.

This chain connects TRBV9 to TRBJ2-2, with 13 bases lining up with TRBD2. Unmatched junction bases numbered 1, after V lost 3 bases and J lost 5 bases. The CDR3 has 15 residues. Per germline, CDR1 SGDLS and CDR2 YYNGEE. CDR3 bases: TGTGCCAGCAGCGGGACTAGCGGGGGAACCGGGGAGCTGTTTTTT. Amino acid sequence: CASSGTSGGTGELFF.

The genes are TRBV5-1 and TRBJ2-5; D uncertain. CDR1 SGHRS and CDR2 YFSETQ come from the germline V gene. V dropped 4 bases and J dropped 5 bases, with 24 bases sitting between them. This CDR3 contains 17 residues. The CDR3 loop is CASSPGFSVRILETQYF. As DNA, the CDR3 is TGCGCCAGCAGCCCGGGCTTTTCTGTTCGGATTCTGGAGACCCAGTACTTC.

Only one count was recorded for this clone. The CDR3 spells CASRTGSYEQYF. CDR3 DNA sequence: TGTGCCAGCAGGACAGGGAGTTACGAGCAGTACTTC. The chain couples TRBV6-5 to TRBJ2-7; 7 bases line up with TRBD1. Per germline, CDR1 MNHEY and CDR2 SVGAGI. The V segment lost 6 bases and the J segment 4 bases; nucleotides outside the gene matches: 3. This CDR3 spans 12 amino acids.

The V gene is TRBV12-5, the J gene TRBJ2-7; D is uncertain. CDR1 and CDR2 (germline): LGHNT, FRNRAP. With 5 bases removed from V and 1 base from J, the gap between germline ends came to 9 bases. This CDR3 region has 13 residues. The CDR3 here is CASGPSGSYEQYF. CDR3 nucleotides: TGTGCTAGTGGTCCCAGTGGGTCCTACGAGCAGTACTTC.

The rearrangement uses TRBV5-1 and TRBJ2-1, with D perhaps assigned TRBD1 or TRBD2 (5 bases each). V was clipped by 4 bases and J by 13 bases, with 24 bases between them. Per germline, CDR1 SGHRS and CDR2 YFSETQ. This CDR3 is built from 15 residues. The CDR3, as DNA: TGCGCCAGCAGCAGAGAGGGGAGCTTCAACTCGGAACAGTTCTTC. It is translated as CASSREGSFNSEQFF.

The chain recombines TRBV10-2 with TRBJ2-7; D gene uncertain. Per germline, CDR1 WSHSY and CDR2 SAAADI. The CDR3 has 16 residues. Deletions cut 0 bases from V and 0 bases from J, with 12 bases between. CDR3 loop: CASSESTSYSSYEQYF. The CDR3 bases are TGCGCCAGCAGTGAGTCGACGTCTTATAGCTCCTACGAGCAGTACTTC.